The sequence of this T cell receptor beta chain was determined in a study of identical twins. General observations from the study: With beta out-of-frame sequences, excess sharing by twins was weaker. Memory repertoires showed no such pattern, whereas abundant cord blood beta clonotypes carried fewer insertions.

A universal primer site was added by template switching, and unique molecular identifiers were carried by the cDNA. MiXCR, run by TCRdb on the 5' RACE reads, gives a single entry per CDR3 protein. The repertoire includes roughly 1.6 million distinct CDR3 sequences, 32% of them detected once, and around 0.3% sits in the top ten. A remark on this clonotype: Its matching antigen is unknown.

Germline CDR1 MGHDK, CDR2 SYGVNS. Trimming at V came to 4 bases and at J to 3 bases, leaving 6 bases not matched to a gene. The CDR3 sequence is 15 residues long. The specimen was cord blood. The chain combines TRBV25-1 with TRBJ1-5; TRBD1 matches at 7 bases. This receptor was identified in a newborn girl in good health. CDR3 in DNA: TGTGCCAGCAGTGCCACCGGGACAGTCAATCAGCCCCAGCATTTT. It codes for CASSATGTVNQPQHF.